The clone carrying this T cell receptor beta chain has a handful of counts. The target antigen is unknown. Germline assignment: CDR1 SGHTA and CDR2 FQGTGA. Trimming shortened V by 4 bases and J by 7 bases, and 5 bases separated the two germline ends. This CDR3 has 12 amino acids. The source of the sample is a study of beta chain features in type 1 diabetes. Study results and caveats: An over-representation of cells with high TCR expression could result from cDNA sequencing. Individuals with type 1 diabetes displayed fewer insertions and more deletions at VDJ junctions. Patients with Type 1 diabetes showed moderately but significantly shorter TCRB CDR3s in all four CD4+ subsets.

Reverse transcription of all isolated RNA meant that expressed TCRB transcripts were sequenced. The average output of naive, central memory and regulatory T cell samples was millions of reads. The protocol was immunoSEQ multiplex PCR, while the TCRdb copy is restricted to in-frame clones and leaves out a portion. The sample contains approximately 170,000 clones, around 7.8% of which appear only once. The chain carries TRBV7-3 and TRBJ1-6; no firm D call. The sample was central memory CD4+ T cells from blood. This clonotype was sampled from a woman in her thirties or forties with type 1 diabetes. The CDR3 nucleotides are TGTGCCAGCAGCTCCGGGAATTCACCCCTCCACTTT. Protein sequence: CASSSGNSPLHF.